This is a list of T cell receptor beta chains from one sample in a study of T cell changes during pregnancy in multiple sclerosis. The method was immunoSEQ multiplex PCR; TCRdb's version includes in-frame clones alone and lacks a portion of them. The repertoire holds under 50,000 clones, with 94% as singletons. The sequences come from CD8+ T cells from peripheral blood mononuclear cells, collected in the first trimester of pregnancy. All receptors derive from a female donor with multiple sclerosis, enrolled in a pregnancy study. Both conserved end residues are part of each CDR3. A D gene is named only where the DNA matches it firmly. Not all rows give a size; the values are once, few, many and, for expanded clones, a class.

CDR3	DNA	V	D	size	J
CASSDGRNTEAFF	TGTGCCAGCAGCGACGGGAGGAACACTGAAGCTTTCTTT	TRBV9	.	.	TRBJ1-1
CAWSSSGQYRTEAFF	TGTGCCTGGTCGTCATCGGGACAGTATAGGACTGAAGCTTTCTTT	TRBV7-9	TRBD1	.	TRBJ1-1
CASSLDFYTQYF	TGTGCCAGCAGCTTAGACTTTTATACGCAGTATTTT	TRBV7-2	.	.	TRBJ2-3
CASSLGTGDEQYF	TGTGCCAGCAGCTTAGGGACAGGGGACGAGCAGTACTTC	TRBV7-3	TRBD1	.	TRBJ2-7
CASSGMSGELFF	TGTGCCAGCAGCGGTATGAGCGGGGAGCTGTTTTTT	TRBV9	.	.	TRBJ2-2
CASSQADRGWDGYTF	TGCGCCAGCAGCCAAGCGGACAGGGGTTGGGATGGCTACACCTTC	TRBV4-3	TRBD1	.	TRBJ1-2
CASSLAGTGGNTDTQYF	TGTGCCAGCAGCTTAGCCGGGACAGGGGGCAACACAGATACGCAGTATTTT	TRBV13	TRBD1	.	TRBJ2-3
CASSHWTAGEQYF	TGTGCCAGCAGCCACTGGACAGCTGGCGAGCAGTACTTC	TRBV14	.	.	TRBJ2-7
CSVGGGQNTEAFF	TGCAGCGTTGGGGGGGGACAGAACACTGAAGCTTTCTTT	TRBV29-1	.	.	TRBJ1-1
CASSQGVDEQFF	TGTGCCAGCAGTCAAGGGGTCGATGAGCAGTTCTTC	TRBV7-6	.	.	TRBJ2-1
CASSIRTYGYTF	TGTGCCAGCAGCATCCGGACTTATGGCTACACCTTC	TRBV7-9	.	.	TRBJ1-2
CASSPKVRVNTEAFF	TGTGCCAGCAGCCCGAAGGTGCGGGTGAACACTGAAGCTTTCTTT	TRBV7-8	.	.	TRBJ1-1
CASAGQGEETQYF	TGTGCCAGTGCGGGGCAGGGCGAGGAGACCCAGTACTTC	TRBV27	.	.	TRBJ2-5
CASSGLAGDTSYEQYF	TGTGCCAGCAGCGGGTTAGCGGGGGACACATCCTACGAGCAGTACTTC	TRBV9	TRBD2	.	TRBJ2-7
CSGGRAGGTETQYF	TGCAGCGGCGGGCGGGCAGGGGGTACGGAGACCCAGTACTTC	TRBV29-1	TRBD1	.	TRBJ2-5
CASRDLSGEQFF	TGTGCCAGCAGAGACTTGAGTGGGGAGCAGTTCTTC	TRBV5-4	.	.	TRBJ2-1
CASSVAGGLTDTQYF	TGTGCCAGCAGCGTAGCGGGGGGCCTCACAGATACGCAGTATTTT	TRBV9	.	once	TRBJ2-3
CASSGQGLNTEAFF	TGTGCCAGCAGTGGACAGGGACTCAACACTGAAGCTTTCTTT	TRBV2	TRBD1	.	TRBJ1-1
CASSFYGGETQYF	TGTGCCAGCAGCTTCTACGGGGGAGAGACCCAGTACTTC	TRBV5-4	.	.	TRBJ2-5
CASSERGSGDYNEQFF	TGTGCCAGCAGTGAAAGAGGAAGCGGGGATTACAATGAGCAGTTCTTC	TRBV6-1	TRBD2	.	TRBJ2-1
CASSRSGGAGETQYF	TGTGCCAGTAGTAGAAGCGGGGGGGCTGGAGAGACCCAGTACTTC	TRBV19	TRBD2	.	TRBJ2-5
CASSFGIQGAGGNTEAFF	TGCGCCAGCAGCTTTGGAATCCAGGGGGCAGGAGGGAACACTGAAGCTTTCTTT	TRBV5-1	TRBD1	.	TRBJ1-1
CASSLGGYYGYTF	TGTGCCAGCAGCTTGGGGGGGTACTATGGCTACACCTTC	TRBV28	.	.	TRBJ1-2
CATSRDKAGVPGEQFF	TGTGCCACCAGCAGAGATAAAGCGGGGGTCCCTGGTGAGCAGTTCTTC	TRBV15	TRBD2	.	TRBJ2-1
CASSPGGGGSYNEQFF	TGTGCCAGCAGCCCCGGGGGTGGGGGCTCCTACAATGAGCAGTTCTTC	TRBV7-9	.	.	TRBJ2-1
CASSGWDRLTNYGYTF	TGTGCCAGCAGTGGCTGGGACAGGCTGACCAACTATGGCTACACCTTC	TRBV6-1	TRBD1	.	TRBJ1-2
CASSLQANEKLFF	TGTGCCAGCAGTTTACAGGCTAATGAAAAACTGTTTTTT	TRBV27	.	.	TRBJ1-4
CASSLSAGGGSYEQYF	TGTGCCAGCAGCTTAAGCGCGGGGGGCGGCTCCTACGAGCAGTACTTC	TRBV7-6	TRBD2	.	TRBJ2-7
CASSEWEENTEAFF	TGTGCCAGCAGTGAATGGGAGGAAAACACTGAAGCTTTCTTT	TRBV6-1	.	.	TRBJ1-1
CAATGAYEQYF	TGTGCTGCGACGGGAGCCTACGAGCAGTACTTC	TRBV28	.	.	TRBJ2-7
CASRTRAEGVEKLFF	TGCGCCAGCAGGACCCGGGCCGAGGGGGTGGAAAAACTGTTTTTT	TRBV23-1	.	.	TRBJ1-4
CASSLSRGGRNEQFF	TGTGCCAGCAGCCTTTCGCGGGGGGGCCGGAATGAGCAGTTCTTC	TRBV7-9	TRBD2	.	TRBJ2-1
CASSEGGSPYEQYF	TGTGCCAGCAGTGAAGGCGGGAGCCCCTACGAGCAGTACTTC	TRBV6-1	TRBD2	.	TRBJ2-7
CAIKNLGAGGGDTEAFF	TGTGCCATCAAAAACCTGGGGGCAGGAGGAGGAGACACTGAAGCTTTCTTT	TRBV10-3	.	.	TRBJ1-1